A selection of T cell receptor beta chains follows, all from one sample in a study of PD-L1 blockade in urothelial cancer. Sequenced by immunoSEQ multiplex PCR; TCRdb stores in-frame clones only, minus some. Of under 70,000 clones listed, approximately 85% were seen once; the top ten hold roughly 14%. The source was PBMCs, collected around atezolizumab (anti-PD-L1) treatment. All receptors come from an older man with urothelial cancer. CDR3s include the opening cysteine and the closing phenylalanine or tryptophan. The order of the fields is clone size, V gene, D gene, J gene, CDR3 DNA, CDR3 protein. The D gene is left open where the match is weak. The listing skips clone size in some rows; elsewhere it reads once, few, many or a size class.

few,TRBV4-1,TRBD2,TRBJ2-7,TGCGCCAGCAGCCAAGGAACTAGCGGGACCTACGAGCAGTACTTC,CASSQGTSGTYEQYF
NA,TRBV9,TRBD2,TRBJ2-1,TGTGCCAGCAGTGGTACGGGACTAGATAACAATGAGCAGTTCTTC,CASSGTGLDNNEQFF
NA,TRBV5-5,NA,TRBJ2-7,TGTGCCAGCAGCTTGGTGCTAGCAGAGGCGGCCGAGCAGTACTTC,CASSLVLAEAAEQYF
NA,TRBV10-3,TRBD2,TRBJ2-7,TGTGCCATCAGGGGGACTAGCGGGAGTAAGGGCGGCGAGCAGTACTTC,CAIRGTSGSKGGEQYF
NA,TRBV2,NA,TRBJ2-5,TGTGCCAGCAGTAACTCAGGTCAAGAGACCCAGTACTTC,CASSNSGQETQYF
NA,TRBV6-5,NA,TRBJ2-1,TGTGCCAGCAGCCGGCAGAACGACTATGAGCAGTTCTTC,CASSRQNDYEQFF
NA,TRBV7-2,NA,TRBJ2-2,TGTGCCAGCCATTTTGCCGGGGAGCTGTTTTTT,CASHFAGELFF
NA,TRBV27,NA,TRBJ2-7,TGTGCCAGCAGTTGGGGCAGGGCCTACGAGCAGTACTTC,CASSWGRAYEQYF
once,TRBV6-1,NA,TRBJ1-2,TGTGCCAGCAGTGCGGGGGGCGGGGGCTACACCTTC,CASSAGGGGYTF
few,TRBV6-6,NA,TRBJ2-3,TGTGCCAGCAGTTACGTGCAGGGGCTTCGCACAGATACGCAGTATTTT,CASSYVQGLRTDTQYF
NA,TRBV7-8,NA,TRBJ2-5,TGTGCCAGCAGGACGAACAGGGCCCCGGGAGAGACCCAGTACTTC,CASRTNRAPGETQYF
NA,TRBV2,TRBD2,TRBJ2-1,TGTGCCAGCAGAGCCGGGACTAACTACAATGAGCAGTTCTTC,CASRAGTNYNEQFF
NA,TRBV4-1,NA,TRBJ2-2,TGCGCCAGCAGCCAAGCGGGAACGAACACCGGGGAGCTGTTTTTT,CASSQAGTNTGELFF
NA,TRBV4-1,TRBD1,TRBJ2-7,TGCGCCAGCAGCCGACAGGGTAGGTCCGAGCAGTACTTC,CASSRQGRSEQYF
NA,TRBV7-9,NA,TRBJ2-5,TGTGCCAGCAGCTTATTCGGTTCTGGGGGCCGGGAGACCCAGTACTTC,CASSLFGSGGRETQYF
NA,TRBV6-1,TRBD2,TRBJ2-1,TGTGCCAGCACAGTAGCGGGAGAAGGGGATGAGCAGTTCTTC,CASTVAGEGDEQFF
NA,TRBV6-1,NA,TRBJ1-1,TGTGCCAGCAGTGAATACGTCACAGGGAAAGCTTTCTTT,CASSEYVTGKAFF
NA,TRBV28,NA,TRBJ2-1,TGTGCCAGCACGCGGGTATCCTACAATGAGCAGTTCTTC,CASTRVSYNEQFF
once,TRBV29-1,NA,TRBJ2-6,TGCAGCGTTGAAGACAGCTCTGGGGCCAACGTCCTGACTTTC,CSVEDSSGANVLTF
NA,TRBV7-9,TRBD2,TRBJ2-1,TGTGCCAGCAGCTTCGGCGTCCCCCTTCTAGCGGGAGCTTTGAATGAGCAGTTCTTC,CASSFGVPLLAGALNEQFF
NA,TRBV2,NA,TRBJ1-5,TGTGCCAGCAGTGATAAGGGGCCCGGTCAGCCCCAGCATTTT,CASSDKGPGQPQHF
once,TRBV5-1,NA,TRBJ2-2,TGCGCCAGCAGCTTGGATGGGGCGGTCACCGGGGAGCTGTTTTTT,CASSLDGAVTGELFF
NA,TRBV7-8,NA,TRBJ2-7,TGTGCCAGCAGCCCTAGGGGAGGTGGCATGGGATACGAGCAGTACTTC,CASSPRGGGMGYEQYF
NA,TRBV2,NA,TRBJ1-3,TGTGCCAGCATTGCGGGGGCGCCTGGAAACACCATATATTTT,CASIAGAPGNTIYF
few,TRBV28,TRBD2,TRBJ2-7,TGTGCCAGCAGTTCGGGACTAGCGGGCTGGCCGGCCTACGAGCAGTACTTC,CASSSGLAGWPAYEQYF
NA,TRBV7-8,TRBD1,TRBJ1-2,TGTGCCAGCAGCTTAGTCCGGGACAGGGGAAATCACACCTTC,CASSLVRDRGNHTF
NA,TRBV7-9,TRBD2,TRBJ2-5,TGTGCCAGCAGCGACAGGACTAGCGGGACCCAAGAGACCCAGTACTTC,CASSDRTSGTQETQYF
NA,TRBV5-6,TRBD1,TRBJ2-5,TGTGCCAGCAGCCGAACAGGGGCCGCTGTGGGTGAGACCCAGTACTTC,CASSRTGAAVGETQYF
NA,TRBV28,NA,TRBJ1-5,TGTGCCAGCAGTCTCCCCCCTCCTCCCGAGCCCCAGCATTTT,CASSLPPPPEPQHF
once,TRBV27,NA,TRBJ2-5,TGTGCCAGCAGTTTTTCCCCAGTCCAGGGGATAGAGACCCAGTACTTC,CASSFSPVQGIETQYF
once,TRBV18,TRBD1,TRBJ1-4,TGTGCCAGCTCACCAGGGACAGGGGTTGAAAAACTGTTTTTT,CASSPGTGVEKLFF
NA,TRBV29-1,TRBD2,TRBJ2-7,TGCAGCTCTATGACTAGCGGGAATCCCTACGAGCAGTACTTC,CSSMTSGNPYEQYF
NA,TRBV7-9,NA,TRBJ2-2,TGTGCCAGCAGCTACGAGGGAAACACCGGGGAGCTGTTTTTT,CASSYEGNTGELFF
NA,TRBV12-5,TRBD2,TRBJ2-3,TGTGCTAGTGGTTTGGAGTGGCCCGGGACTAGTGGATCCGATACGCAGTATTTT,CASGLEWPGTSGSDTQYF
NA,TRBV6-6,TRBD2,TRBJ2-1,TGTGCCAGCATCAAAGGGCTAGCGGGGAACAATGAGCAGTTCTTC,CASIKGLAGNNEQFF
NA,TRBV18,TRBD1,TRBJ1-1,TGTGCCAGCTCACCGACAGGGCCTGGCACTGAAGCTTTCTTT,CASSPTGPGTEAFF
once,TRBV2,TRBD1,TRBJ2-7,TGTGCCAGCAGTGAAAGGGACAGGGGTGAGCAGTACTTC,CASSERDRGEQYF
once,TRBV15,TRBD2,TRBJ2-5,TGTGCCACCAGCAAAGGGGCGGGAGGTTGGCAAGAGACCCAGTACTTC,CATSKGAGGWQETQYF
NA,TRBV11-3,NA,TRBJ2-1,TGTGCCAGCAGCTCAGGACAGAGCTCCTACAATGAGCAGTTCTTC,CASSSGQSSYNEQFF
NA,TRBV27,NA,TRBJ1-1,TGTGCCAGCAGCTCCATAACAGCTTTGAACACTGAAGCTTTCTTT,CASSSITALNTEAFF
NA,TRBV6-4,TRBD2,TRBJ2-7,TGTGCCATCCCGACTAGCGCTCCCTACGAGCAGTACTTC,CAIPTSAPYEQYF
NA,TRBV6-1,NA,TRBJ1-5,TGTGCCAGCAGTGAATTTTTAAATTATAGCAATCAGCCCCAGCATTTT,CASSEFLNYSNQPQHF
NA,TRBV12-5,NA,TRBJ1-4,TGTGCTAGTGGTTCGACAGGATATAATGAAAAACTGTTTTTT,CASGSTGYNEKLFF
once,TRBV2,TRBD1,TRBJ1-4,TGTGCCAGCAGCTTGGACAGGGACGGCTCAGGGCTGTTTTTT,CASSLDRDGSGLFF
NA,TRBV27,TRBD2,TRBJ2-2,TGTGCCAGCAGTTCCATCTTTGTGCGGGGCGGGGGCACCGGGGAGCTGTTTTTT,CASSSIFVRGGGTGELFF
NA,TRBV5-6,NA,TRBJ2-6,TGTGCCAGCAGCTTGGTTCGCTCTGGGGCCAACGTCCTGACTTTC,CASSLVRSGANVLTF
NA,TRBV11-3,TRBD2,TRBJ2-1,TGTGCCAGCAGCTCCCCTAGCGGGGGGTACAATGAGCAGTTCTTC,CASSSPSGGYNEQFF
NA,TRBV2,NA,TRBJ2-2,TGTGCCAGCAGGCAACAGGGAGTACTCACCGGGGAGCTGTTTTTT,CASRQQGVLTGELFF
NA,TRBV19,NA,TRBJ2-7,TGTGCCAGTAGTATTGCGGTGGCGAGCTCCTACGAGCAGTACTTC,CASSIAVASSYEQYF
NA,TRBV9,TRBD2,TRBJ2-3,TGTGCCAGCAGCTTCGAGGGTAGCGGGAGAACAGATACGCAGTATTTT,CASSFEGSGRTDTQYF
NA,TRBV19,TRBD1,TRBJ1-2,TGTGCCAGTAGTTCCGGGACAGGGTACGGCTATGGCTACACCTTC,CASSSGTGYGYGYTF
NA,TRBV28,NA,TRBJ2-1,TGTGCCAGCAGCCCTAGGGACAACTCCTACAATGAGCAGTTCTTC,CASSPRDNSYNEQFF
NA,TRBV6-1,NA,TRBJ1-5,TGTGCCAGCAGTTGGACTGGGAATAGCAATCAGCCCCAGCATTTT,CASSWTGNSNQPQHF
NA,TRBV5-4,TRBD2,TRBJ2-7,TGTGCCAGCAGCTTGGAACTAGCGGGCACCTACGAGCAGTACTTC,CASSLELAGTYEQYF
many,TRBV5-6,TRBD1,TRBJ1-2,TGTGCCAGCAGCTTGCAGGGGGCTGTTATTAACTATGGCTACACCTTC,CASSLQGAVINYGYTF
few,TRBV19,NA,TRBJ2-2,TGTGCCTCATCCGGGACACCGAACACCGGGGAGCTGTTTTTT,CASSGTPNTGELFF
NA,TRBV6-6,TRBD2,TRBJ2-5,TGTGCCAGCAGTCCCCCCGCGGGGGAAGAGACCCAGTACTTC,CASSPPAGEETQYF